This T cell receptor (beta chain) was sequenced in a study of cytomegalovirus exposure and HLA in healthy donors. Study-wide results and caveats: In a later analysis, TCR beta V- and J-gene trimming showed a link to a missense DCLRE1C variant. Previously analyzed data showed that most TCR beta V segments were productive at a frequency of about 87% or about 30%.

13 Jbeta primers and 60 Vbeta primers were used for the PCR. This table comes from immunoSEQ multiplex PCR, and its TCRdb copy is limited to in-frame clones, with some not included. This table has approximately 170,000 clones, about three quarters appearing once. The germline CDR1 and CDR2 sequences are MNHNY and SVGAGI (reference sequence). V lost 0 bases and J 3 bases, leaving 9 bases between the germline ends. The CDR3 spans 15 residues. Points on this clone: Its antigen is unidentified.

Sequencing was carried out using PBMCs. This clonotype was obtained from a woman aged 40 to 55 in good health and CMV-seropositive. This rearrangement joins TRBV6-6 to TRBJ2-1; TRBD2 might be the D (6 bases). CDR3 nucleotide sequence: TGTGCCAGCAGTTACTCAGGAGGGAACTACAATGAGCAGTTCTTC. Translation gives CASSYSGGNYNEQFF.